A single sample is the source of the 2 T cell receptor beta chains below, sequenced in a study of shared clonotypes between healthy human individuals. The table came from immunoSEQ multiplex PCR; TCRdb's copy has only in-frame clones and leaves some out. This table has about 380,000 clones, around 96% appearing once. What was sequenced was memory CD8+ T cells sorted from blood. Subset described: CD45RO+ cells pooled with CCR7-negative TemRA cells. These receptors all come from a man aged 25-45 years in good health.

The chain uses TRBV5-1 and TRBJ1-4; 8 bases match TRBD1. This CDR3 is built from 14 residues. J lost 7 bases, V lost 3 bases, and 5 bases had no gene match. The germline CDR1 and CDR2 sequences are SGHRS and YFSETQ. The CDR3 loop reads CASSSNRGGEKLFF. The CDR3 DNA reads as TGCGCCAGCAGCTCCAACAGGGGGGGTGAAAAACTGTTTTTT.

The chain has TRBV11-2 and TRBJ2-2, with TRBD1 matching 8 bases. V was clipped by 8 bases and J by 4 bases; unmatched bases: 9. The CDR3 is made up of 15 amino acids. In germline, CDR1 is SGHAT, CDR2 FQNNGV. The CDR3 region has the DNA TGTGCCAGCCGAGGACAGGGCTTGGCCACCGGGGAGCTGTTTTTT. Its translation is CASRGQGLATGELFF.